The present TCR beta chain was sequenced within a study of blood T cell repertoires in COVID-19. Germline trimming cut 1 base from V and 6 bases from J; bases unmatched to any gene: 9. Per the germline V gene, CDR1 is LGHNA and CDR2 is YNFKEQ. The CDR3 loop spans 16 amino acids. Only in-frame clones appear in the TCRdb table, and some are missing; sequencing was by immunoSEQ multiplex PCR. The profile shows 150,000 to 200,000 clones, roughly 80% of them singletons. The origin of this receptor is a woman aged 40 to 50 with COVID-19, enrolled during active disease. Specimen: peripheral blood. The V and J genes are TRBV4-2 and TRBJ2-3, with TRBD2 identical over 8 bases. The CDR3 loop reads CASSQGVGGGADTQYF. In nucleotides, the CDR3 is TGTGCCAGCAGCCAAGGGGTCGGGGGGGGAGCGGATACGCAGTATTTT.